Each of the 14 T cell receptor beta chains below was sequenced from the same sample in a study of early T cells in non-severe SARS-CoV-2 infection. TCRdb analysed the 5' RACE reads with MiXCR anew, one entry per CDR3 protein. The sample shows approximately 84,000 distinct CDR3 sequences, under 15% of them seen only once. The sequenced sample was whole blood. Source of these receptors: an adult who was a healthcare worker with PCR-confirmed SARS-CoV-2 infection or an uninfected control (not recorded which).

This clonotype was detected only a few times. Its ends do not fully match the called genes, so a read error is possible. The chain joins TRBV3-1 to TRBJ2-1; the match to TRBD2 covers 10 bases. The V gene's germline CDR1 is LGHDT and CDR2 YNNKEL (reference sequence). CDR3 length: 12 residues. The CDR3 DNA reads TGTGCCAGCAGCCTTTCCACTAGCGGGACCCTCTTC. Translating it yields CASSLSTSGTLF.

There are a few counts of this clonotype. The V and J genes are TRBV11-3 and TRBJ2-1; 16 bases line up with TRBD2. The CDR3 is made up of 16 amino acids. The V and J ends lost 5 bases and 4 bases, in that order; junction bases with no gene match: 2. Germline lookup yields CDR1 SGHNT and CDR2 YENEEA. In DNA, the CDR3 is TGTGCCAGCAGCCAGGGACTAGCGGGAGGGTACAATGAGCAGTTCTTC. Amino acid sequence: CASSQGLAGGYNEQFF. The variable domain in full, completed from reference TRBV11-3 and TRBJ2-1, reads EAGVVQSPRYKIIEKKQPVAFWCNPISGHNTLYWYLQNLGQGPELLIRYENEEAVDDSQLPKDRFSAERLKGVDSTLKIQPAELGDSAVYLCASSQGLAGGYNEQFFGPGTRLTVL.

This rearrangement joins TRBV6-5 to TRBJ1-5, with D perhaps TRBD1 (6 bases). The germline V gene has CDR1 MNHEY and CDR2 SVGAGI. The V and J ends lost 6 bases and 6 bases respectively, with 15 bases between them. CDR3 size: 14 residues. In nucleotides, the CDR3 is TGTGCCAGCAGGCCCCACAGGGAGAGTCAGCCCCAGCATTTT. Translation gives CASRPHRESQPQHF.

This clonotype was seen a handful of times. V and J are TRBV7-9 and TRBJ2-7; no clear D. The CDR3 totals 12 residues. V lost 0 bases to trimming and J lost 5 bases, with 5 bases between them. Germline lookup yields CDR1 SEHNR and CDR2 FQNEAQ (reference sequence). Here the CDR3 DNA reads TGTGCCAGCAGCTTAGCCCCTAACGAGCAGTACTTC. It codes for CASSLAPNEQYF.

There are a few counts of this clonotype. The chain has TRBV5-5 and TRBJ1-6; tentatively, D is TRBD1 (5 bases). Germline V gene data show CDR1 as SGHKS and CDR2 as YYEKEE (reference sequence). Trimming took 2 bases from V and 7 from J, leaving 10 bases between them. The CDR3 contains 14 residues. The CDR3 loop reads CASSLSAGNSPLHF. The DNA of the CDR3 is TGTGCCAGCAGCTTAAGTGCAGGGAATTCACCCCTCCACTTT.

This clonotype has at least ten counts. The chain has TRBV7-8 and TRBJ2-7, with 12 bases aligning to TRBD2. The CDR3 is 17 amino acids. Per the germline V gene, CDR1 is SGHVS and CDR2 is FQNEAQ. The junction had 8 bases not matched to a gene; V was cut back by 3 bases and J by 2 bases. The CDR3: CASSFPYGLAGPYEQYF. In DNA form, the CDR3 reads TGTGCCAGCAGCTTCCCGTACGGACTAGCGGGGCCCTACGAGCAGTACTTC.

This clonotype has more than one count but fewer than ten. The chain employs TRBV19 and TRBJ1-2, with TRBD1 matching 9 bases. Germline assignment: CDR1 LNHDA and CDR2 SQIVND (reference sequence). The CDR3 has 13 residues. V gave up 7 bases and J gave up 8 bases; unmatched junction bases: 8. This chain's CDR3 is CASTLQGAKGYTF. The CDR3 region has the DNA TGTGCCAGTACCCTACAGGGGGCGAAGGGCTACACCTTC.

V gene TRBV11-2 combines with J gene TRBJ1-1; D possibly corresponds to TRBD1 (6 bases). The germline V gene encodes CDR1 SGHAT and CDR2 FQNNGV. Trimming pared 6 bases from V and 2 bases from J, leaving 13 bases between. The CDR3 extends over 14 amino acids. In DNA, the CDR3 is TGTGCCAGCAGACGACAGGCCTCAAACACTGAAGCTTTCTTT. As protein: CASRRQASNTEAFF.

CDR3 loop: CATTGILTGELFF. CDR3 nucleotide sequence: TGTGCCACTACCGGGATCCTCACCGGGGAGCTGTTTTTT. The chain carries TRBV12-3 or TRBV12-4 and TRBJ2-2; possible D gene TRBD2, 5 bases. This CDR3 spans 13 amino acids. V dropped 10 bases and J dropped 4 bases, with 13 bases sitting between them.

The rearrangement links TRBV7-9 to TRBJ1-4; D unresolved. Germline V gives CDR1 SEHNR, CDR2 FQNEAQ (reference sequence). Trimming shortened V by 6 bases and J by 2 bases, and 16 bases separated the two germline ends. The CDR3 spans 16 residues. CDR3: CASRASGSTTNEKLFF. The CDR3 coding sequence is TGTGCCAGCAGGGCCAGTGGGAGCACTACTAATGAAAAACTGTTTTTT.

The rearrangement uses TRBV5-1 and TRBJ1-2; 11 bases map to TRBD1. The CDR3 totals 13 residues. The ends lost 3 bases at V and 12 bases at J; junction bases unmatched: 7. Germline V gives CDR1 SGHRS, CDR2 YFSETQ. CDR3 amino acids: CASSSQGTGGHTF. The CDR3, as DNA: TGCGCCAGCAGCTCCCAAGGGACAGGGGGGCACACCTTC.

This chain connects TRBV11-2 to TRBJ2-3, with D possibly matching TRBD2 (5 bases). Per germline, CDR1 SGHAT and CDR2 FQNNGV. This CDR3 has 16 residues. V lost 5 bases, J lost 2 bases, and 17 bases lay in between. CDR3 residues: CASSPRLLQDTDTQYF. CDR3 coding DNA: TGTGCCAGCAGCCCTCGACTACTTCAGGACACAGATACGCAGTATTTT.

This clonotype was seen a few times. The chain links TRBV2 to TRBJ2-5, with D uncertain. V lost 8 bases and J lost 6, with 7 bases in between. The CDR3 runs 10 residues. Germline CDR1 SNHLY, CDR2 FYNNEI. CDR3 in DNA: TGTGCCAGCGGTACAAAGACCCAGTACTTC. Protein product: CASGTKTQYF.

The CDR3 is CSVEDSTGASGEKLFF. The CDR3 region has the DNA TGCAGCGTTGAAGATTCCACAGGGGCCTCAGGTGAAAAACTGTTTTTT. This chain connects TRBV29-1 to TRBJ1-4; 7 bases match TRBD1. CDR3 length: 16 residues. The junction had 11 bases not matched to a gene; V was cut back by 0 bases and J by 7 bases. Germline V gives CDR1 SQVTM, CDR2 ANQGSEA.